The 30 T cell receptor beta chains below all came from one sample that was sequenced in a study of blood T cells in healthy people across ages. Sample-barcoded 5' priming and a J-beta primer mix drove a second PCR of 7 to 11 cycles. TCRdb processed the 5' RACE reads anew with MiXCR; each CDR3 protein has one entry. The sample records 1.8 million or so distinct CDR3 sequences, roughly two fifths being singletons. The sample comprised blood. These receptors were obtained from a human donor in good health.

The chain has TRBV10-3 and TRBJ2-1; TRBD2 agrees at 13 bases. The CDR3 is 15 amino acids. Looked up from germline, CDR1 is ENHRY and CDR2 is SYGVKD. The junction had 5 bases not matched to a gene; V was cut back by 10 bases and J by 2 bases. The CDR3 spells CATRLAGGPYNEQFF. Written as DNA, the CDR3 is TGTGCCACCAGACTAGCGGGGGGCCCCTACAATGAGCAGTTCTTC.

Remarks on this clonotype: Possible read error: a much larger clone is one base away. The chain joins TRBV3-1 to TRBJ2-5; no reliable D call. The J call is uncertain, as TRBJ2-7 better fits the DNA end. Germline lookup yields CDR1 LGHDT and CDR2 YNNKEL (reference sequence). The CDR3 contains 15 residues. The CDR3 DNA sequence: TGTGCCAGCAGCCAAGGGTCTGAGTACGGAGTCGAGCAGTACTTC. This encodes CASSQGSEYGVEQYF.

This clonotype was seen a few times. The chain has TRBV5-1 and TRBJ2-3; D is possibly TRBD2 (6 bases). Germline V CDR1 and CDR2: SGHRS, YFSETQ. CDR3 length: 17 amino acids. The ends were cut back, 3 bases at V and 3 bases at J, with 20 bases in the middle. In DNA form, the CDR3 reads TGCGCCAGCAGCTCCCTCGAAAAGCGGGCTGGAACAGATACGCAGTATTTT. Translating gives CASSSLEKRAGTDTQYF.

Notes on this clonotype: The junction differs from germline at one of its ends, possibly a read error. This chain links TRBV12-3 or TRBV12-4 with TRBJ1-6; the D gene is possibly TRBD1 (5 bases). The CDR3 covers 15 residues. The CDR3 DNA sequence: TGTGCCAGCAGTCCCTTTGGGGGGGGAAATTCGCCCCTCCACTTT. Amino acids: CASSPFGGGNSPLHF.

A few counts support this clonotype. The V and J genes are TRBV20-1 and TRBJ1-2; maybe TRBD1 (6 bases). CDR1 and CDR2 (germline): DFQATT, SNEGSKA (reference sequence). This CDR3 is 12 amino acids long. The CDR3 DNA sequence: TGCAGGTCACCCGAGGGGGACTATGGCTACACCTTC. Translated: CRSPEGDYGYTF.

The CDR3 loop reads CASSFFESKETQYF. CDR3 nucleotide sequence: TGTGCCAGCAGTTTTTTCGAGAGCAAAGAGACCCAGTACTTC. The chain combines TRBV12-3 or TRBV12-4 with TRBJ2-5; no firm D call. The CDR3 extends over 14 amino acids. Deletions cut 3 bases from V and 3 bases from J, with 11 bases between.

This chain connects TRBV7-8 to TRBJ2-1; 12 bases agree with TRBD1. The V gene end was trimmed by 6 bases and the J gene end by 6 bases; junction bases not matched to a gene: 18. The germline gives CDR1 SGHVS, CDR2 FQNEAQ. The CDR3 extends over 19 amino acids. As DNA, the CDR3 is TGTGCCAGCAGGAAAAGAGGGGACAGGGGGCTTAGAATCGCCAATGAGCAGTTCTTC. Translated, it gives CASRKRGDRGLRIANEQFF. The variable domain in full, completed from reference TRBV7-8 and TRBJ2-1, reads GAGVSQSPRYKVAKRGQDVALRCDPISGHVSLFWYQQALGQGPEFLTYFQNEAQLDKSGLPSDRFFAERPEGSVSTLKIQRTQQEDSAVYLCASRKRGDRGLRIANEQFFGPGTRLTVL.

The rearrangement uses TRBV12-5 and TRBJ2-4, with D unresolved. The end of the DNA is better explained by TRBJ2-7, so the J call may be wrong. This CDR3 has 11 residues. CDR1 LGHNT and CDR2 FRNRAP come from the germline V gene. The CDR3 here is CASGSRYEQYF. As DNA, the CDR3 is TGTGCTAGTGGTTCGAGGTACGAGCAGTACTTC.

A single count supports this clonotype. The junction departs from germline at one end; a sequencing error may be responsible. This rearrangement joins TRBV7-9 to TRBJ1-2; D remains unclear. The CDR3 is made up of 13 amino acids. CDR1 is SEHNR, CDR2 FQNEAQ, per germline (reference sequence). The CDR3 protein is CASSLEGVYGHTF. CDR3 sequence (DNA): TGTGCCAGCAGCTTAGAAGGAGTCTATGGCCACACCTTC. Full variable domain (missing parts from reference TRBV7-9 and TRBJ1-2): DTGVSQNPRHKITKRGQNVTFRCDPISEHNRLYWYRQTLGQGPEFLTYFQNEAQLEKSRLLSDRFSAERPKGSFSTLEIQRTEQGDSAMYLCASSLEGVYGHTFGSGTRLTVV.

The chain links TRBV7-8 to TRBJ2-2; D perhaps matches TRBD2 (7 bases). This CDR3 is built from 13 residues. V was clipped by 8 bases and J by 8 bases, with 15 bases between them. Germline CDR1 SGHVS, CDR2 FQNEAQ. CDR3 loop: CASPWGGGGELFF. The CDR3 nucleotides are TGTGCCAGCCCTTGGGGGGGCGGAGGGGAGCTGTTTTTT.

This chain joins TRBV2 and TRBJ2-3, with 9 bases matching TRBD1. CDR1 and CDR2 from the germline V gene are SNHLY and FYNNEI. This CDR3 contains 14 residues. Trimming took 6 bases from V and 6 from J; bases not matched to a gene: 7. CDR3 DNA: TGTGCCAGCAGCAGCGACAGGGGGTACGATACGCAGTATTTT. It encodes CASSSDRGYDTQYF.

The chain couples TRBV20-1 to TRBJ1-1; D unclear. Germline CDR1 is DFQATT and CDR2 is SNEGSKA (reference sequence). V shed 6 bases and J shed 0 bases, with 11 bases lying between them. The CDR3 is 13 amino acids. CDR3: CSAISQLNTEAFF. Here the CDR3 DNA reads TGCAGTGCAATATCACAGCTGAACACTGAAGCTTTCTTT.

This clonotype has only a few counts. This chain connects TRBV6-2 or TRBV6-3 to TRBJ2-5, with D perhaps being TRBD1 or TRBD2 (5 bases each). V was clipped by 10 bases and J by 2 bases, with 14 bases between them. Germline-derived CDR1 and CDR2 are MNHEY and SVGEGT. This CDR3 region has 13 residues. The CDR3 region is CATHWDEQETQYF. The CDR3 coding sequence is TGTGCCACCCATTGGGACGAGCAAGAGACCCAGTACTTC.

The V call is TRBV6-1, the J call TRBJ2-7, with 15 bases that match TRBD2. CDR3 length: 15 amino acids. CDR1 is MNHNS and CDR2 is SASEGT in the germline V gene. Trimming at V came to 3 bases and at J to 4 bases, leaving 1 base not matched to a gene. CDR3 sequence: CASSDGTSGGYEQYF. CDR3 coding DNA: TGTGCCAGCAGTGATGGGACTAGCGGGGGGTACGAGCAGTACTTC.

This clonotype was detected a few times. The rearrangement links TRBV29-1 to TRBJ1-4; D unresolved. Between the trimmed V and J ends, which lost 6 bases and 4 bases, there was a span of 9 bases. Germline assignment: CDR1 SQVTM and CDR2 ANQGSEA. CDR3 length: 12 amino acids. CDR3 region: CSVRLVNEKLFF. CDR3 DNA: TGCAGCGTACGACTGGTTAATGAAAAACTGTTTTTT. The whole variable domain, remainder taken from reference TRBV29-1 and TRBJ1-4, is SAVISQKPSRDICQRGTSLTIQCQVDSQVTMMFWYRQQPGQSLTLIATANQGSEATYESGFVIDKFPISRPNLTFSTLTVSNMSPEDSSIYLCSVRLVNEKLFFGSGTQLSVL.

This clonotype was seen many times. V gene TRBV7-2 combines with J gene TRBJ2-5, with TRBD1 as a possible D gene (5 bases). CDR1 SGHTA and CDR2 FQGNSA come from the germline V gene. CDR3 length: 12 amino acids. Deletions cut 5 bases from V and 5 bases from J, with 9 bases between. CDR3 amino acids: CASSPHRETQYF. The CDR3, as DNA: TGTGCCAGCAGCCCTCACAGGGAGACCCAGTACTTC. Looking up the rest from reference TRBV7-2 and TRBJ2-5 gives the full variable domain: GAGVSQSPSNKVTEKGKDVELRCDPISGHTALYWYRQSLGQGLEFLIYFQGNSAPDKSGLPSDRFSAERTGGSVSTLTIQRTQQEDSAVYLCASSPHRETQYFGPGTRLLVL.

V is TRBV15 and J is TRBJ2-1, with D perhaps given as TRBD1 or TRBD2 (5 bases each). This CDR3 has 15 amino acids. From germline, CDR1 is LNHNV and CDR2 YYDKDF (reference sequence). Trimming shortened V by 1 base and J by 12 bases, and 19 bases separated the two germline ends. The CDR3 sequence: CATSRGDRANKVQFF. CDR3 bases: TGTGCCACCAGCAGAGGGGACCGGGCCAACAAGGTGCAGTTCTTC.

This clonotype was recorded a few times. The V and J genes are TRBV5-1 and TRBJ2-7; the match to TRBD2 covers 7 bases. Germline lookup yields CDR1 SGHRS and CDR2 YFSETQ. CDR3 size: 17 residues. V gave up 5 bases and J gave up 6 bases; unmatched junction bases: 20. The CDR3 protein is CASSPSPLNSGQSEQYF. The DNA for the CDR3 is TGCGCCAGCAGTCCAAGCCCCCTAAATAGCGGGCAGAGCGAGCAGTACTTC.

This chain connects TRBV20-1 to TRBJ1-1; TRBD1 matches at 7 bases. CDR1 is DFQATT and CDR2 is SNEGSKA in the germline V gene (reference sequence). V gave up 0 bases and J gave up 5 bases; unmatched junction bases: 6. The CDR3 totals 14 residues. The CDR3 loop reads CSARDLRGQTEAFF. The DNA for the CDR3 is TGCAGTGCTAGAGATCTGAGGGGGCAGACTGAAGCTTTCTTT.

To note about this clonotype: One end of the junction fails to match germline, which may point to a read error. This rearrangement joins TRBV7-9 to TRBJ2-2; D may be TRBD1 (6 bases). The CDR3 is made up of 17 amino acids. CDR1 is SEHNR and CDR2 is FQNEAQ in the germline V gene (reference sequence). This CDR3 is CASSPRAIGGDTGERFF. CDR3 nucleotide sequence: TGTGCCAGCAGCCCACGAGCGATAGGGGGAGACACCGGGGAGCGGTTTTTT.

V usage is TRBV12-3 or TRBV12-4 and J usage is TRBJ1-2; D is possibly TRBD1 (5 bases). V dropped 4 bases and J dropped 6 bases, with 21 bases sitting between them. The CDR3 runs to 16 residues. CDR3: CASSSAGRPGLDGYTF. CDR3 DNA sequence: TGTGCCAGCAGTTCGGCCGGGCGTCCGGGACTAGATGGCTACACCTTC.

The chain uses TRBV20-1 and TRBJ2-1; TRBD2 matches at 9 bases. This CDR3 is 15 amino acids long. With 5 bases clipped from V and 5 bases from J, the junction kept 10 bases outside the gene matches. Germline lookup yields CDR1 DFQATT and CDR2 SNEGSKA (reference sequence). CDR3 sequence (DNA): TGCAGTGCTCTGAGAGGGACTAGCATTAACAATGAGCAGTTCTTC. Amino acids: CSALRGTSINNEQFF.

This clonotype was observed a handful of times. The chain has TRBV12-3 or TRBV12-4 and TRBJ2-7; 12 bases are shared with TRBD1. The V segment lost 9 bases and the J segment 5 bases; nucleotides outside the gene matches: 11. The CDR3 spans 15 residues. This chain's CDR3 is CARYTGTGGYNEQYF. In DNA form, the CDR3 reads TGTGCCAGGTACACCGGGACAGGGGGCTACAACGAGCAGTACTTC.

V and J are TRBV7-2 and TRBJ2-5, with TRBD2 as a possible D gene (5 bases). Per the germline V gene, CDR1 is SGHTA and CDR2 is FQGNSA. V was shortened by 5 bases and J by 2 bases, with 12 bases between the two germline ends. This CDR3 has 14 amino acids. The CDR3 region has the DNA TGTGCCAGCAGCCGACCGACTATTCAAGAGACCCAGTACTTC. Its translation is CASSRPTIQETQYF.

The rearrangement joins TRBV7-2 to TRBJ1-6; D is ambiguous. Germline V gene lookup returns CDR1 SGHTA and CDR2 FQGNSA. This CDR3 has 13 residues. V shed 2 bases and J shed 9 bases, with 8 bases lying between them. The CDR3 DNA reads as TGTGCCAGCAGCTTATCCAACCTTTCACCCCTCCACTTT. It codes for CASSLSNLSPLHF.

The chain is built from TRBV3-1 and TRBJ1-5, with D tentatively TRBD1 (6 bases). V lost 5 bases and J lost 3, with 8 bases in between. Germline CDR1 reads LGHDT; CDR2 reads YNNKEL (reference sequence). This CDR3 is built from 13 residues. The CDR3 DNA follows: TGTGCCAGCAGCAACAGGGACAATCAGCCCCAGCATTTT. Its protein product is CASSNRDNQPQHF.

This clonotype was counted only a few times. This sequence joins TRBV4-3 and TRBJ2-7; the match to TRBD1 covers 7 bases. The CDR3 is 15 residues long. Trimming at V came to 2 bases and at J to 1 base, leaving 5 bases not matched to a gene. The germline V gene encodes CDR1 LGHNA and CDR2 YSLEER. CDR3: CASSQTYRGSYEQYF. CDR3 DNA: TGCGCCAGCAGCCAAACTTACAGGGGATCCTACGAGCAGTACTTC.

CDR3: CASSPLITGTMNTEAFF. The CDR3 DNA sequence: TGTGCCAGCTCACCACTCATCACCGGGACAATGAACACTGAAGCTTTCTTT. The chain carries TRBV18 and TRBJ1-1; D may be TRBD1 (6 bases). The CDR3 is 17 residues long. Germline V lookup: CDR1 KGHSH, CDR2 LQKENI. Trimming shortened V by 1 base and J by 0 bases, and 15 bases separated the two germline ends.

In DNA form, the CDR3 reads TGTGCCAGCAGCGTGATCCCCTCGGGGGGCTCCTACAATGAGCAGTTCTTC. Its protein product is CASSVIPSGGSYNEQFF. The chain carries TRBV9 and TRBJ2-1; 7 bases line up with TRBD2. Germline CDR1 is SGDLS and CDR2 is YYNGEE. J gave up 0 bases and V 2 bases, and 8 bases lay outside the gene matches. This CDR3 contains 17 residues.

This clonotype appeared once. The gene calls are TRBV9 and TRBJ2-4; D unresolved. Trimming took off 0 bases at V and 13 bases at J, with 11 bases between the two ends. Germline V gene lookup returns CDR1 SGDLS and CDR2 YYNGEE. The CDR3 runs to 12 residues. The CDR3, as DNA: TGTGCCAGCAGCGTAGGGTTGGGGAAGCAGTACTTC. This translates into CASSVGLGKQYF. The variable domain in full, completed from reference TRBV9 and TRBJ2-4, reads DSGVTQTPKHLITATGQRVTLRCSPRSGDLSVYWYQQSLDQGLQFLIQYYNGEERAKGNILERFSAQQFPDLHSELNLSSLELGDSALYFCASSVGLGKQYFGAGTRLSVL.